The present TCR beta chain was sequenced within a study of T cells in tumors after PD-1 blockade. Study background: A subset received ongoing vismodegib 150 mg daily alongside anti-PD-1 therapy. Peripheral blood samples averaged approximately 33,000 unique clonotypes and about 120,000 templates. Study-wide results and limits: Approximately 43% of tumor TCR clonotypes were also found in blood.

The protocol was immunoSEQ multiplex PCR, while the TCRdb copy is restricted to in-frame clones and leaves out a portion. This sample carries more than 45,000 clones, approximately 79% of them seen once, and the ten largest clones take around 8.7%. On this clone itself: What it recognizes is unknown.

CDR3 length equals 15 residues. Germline-derived CDR1 and CDR2 are KGHSH and LQKENI. V was clipped by 0 bases and J by 1 base, with 9 bases between them. V usage is TRBV18 and J usage is TRBJ1-1, with D hard to call. The source is a human donor with advanced basal cell or squamous cell carcinoma (not recorded which). The specimen was PBMCs, collected before anti-PD-1 therapy. The CDR3 loop reads CASSPPAGRNTEAFF. Written as DNA, the CDR3 is TGTGCCAGCTCACCACCGGCAGGTCGGAACACTGAAGCTTTCTTT.